This TCR beta chain originates from a study of lymphopenia after photon versus proton radiotherapy. TCRdb's table, derived via immunoSEQ multiplex PCR, lists solely in-frame clones and lacks some. The table records 60,000 to 75,000 clones, 75% to 90% of them present only once. This clone was counted a single time. The target antigen is unknown. CDR3 length: 17 residues. The germline gives CDR1 LGHNA, CDR2 YNFKEQ. V shed 1 base, J shed 3 bases, and the junction held 5 bases outside the gene matches. Study observations and caveats: After the lymphocyte nadir, photon-treated repertoires showed oligoclonal expansion, especially of CD8+ Temra cells. In patients who died, overall survival fell as post-nadir TCR diversity dropped more. Under photons, naive T cells and diversity fell while effector/memory populations rose.

This sequence joins TRBV4-2 and TRBJ2-3; the match to TRBD2 covers 12 bases. The TCR originated in a man aged 35-49 years with gastric cancer. Sample: peripheral blood, taken from a patient treated with photon-based radiotherapy. The CDR3: CASSQVTSGGSTDTQYF. The CDR3 DNA sequence: TGTGCCAGCAGCCAAGTCACTAGCGGGGGGTCAACAGATACGCAGTATTTT.